This is a list of T cell receptor beta chains from one sample in a study of regulatory T cells in long-lasting Graves disease. TCRdb fed the multiplex PCR reads into MiXCR, producing one record per CDR3 protein. The table lists 400,000 to 450,000 distinct CDR3 sequences, 20% to 25% of them singletons. This material consisted of peripheral blood mononuclear cells (PBMCs), taken when the disease was refractory, from a patient treated with antithyroid drugs. These receptors were collected from a female donor with Graves disease. The CDR3 runs from the conserved cysteine through the conserved F or W. Fields, in order: V gene, clone size, D gene, J gene, CDR3 protein, CDR3 DNA. D genes are given only for firm matches. Size tells how often a clone was seen (once, few, many) or the class of an expanded clone, and some rows leave it out.

>TRBV20-1|-|-|TRBJ2-5
CSAPIGGRETQYF
TGCAGTGCTCCCATAGGAGGCCGAGAGACCCAGTACTTC
>TRBV5-1|-|TRBD1|TRBJ2-6
CASSLVTPGQGIAGANVLTF
TGCGCCAGCAGCTTGGTCACCCCGGGACAGGGGATAGCTGGGGCCAACGTCCTGACTTTC
>TRBV7-2|-|-|TRBJ1-6
CASSSHTDLLYNSPLHF
TGTGCCAGCAGCTCCCACACGGACCTGCTCTATAATTCACCCCTCCACTTT
>TRBV24-1|-|-|TRBJ2-2
CATSDLPGLPGELFF
TGTGCCACCAGTGATTTGCCCGGTCTCCCCGGGGAGCTGTTTTTT
>TRBV7-2|many|TRBD2|TRBJ2-7
CASSHGLAGSYEQYF
TGTGCCAGCAGCCACGGACTAGCGGGCTCCTACGAGCAGTACTTC
>TRBV6-5|many|TRBD1|TRBJ1-2
CASSYQTQGATGYTF
TGTGCCAGCAGTTACCAGACACAGGGGGCGACGGGCTACACCTTC
>TRBV6-5|many|-|TRBJ2-5
CASSYSKETQYF
TGTGCCAGCAGTTACAGCAAAGAGACCCAGTACTTC
>TRBV14|many|-|TRBJ2-5
CASSQFLRGRGQETQYF
TGTGCCAGCAGCCAATTTTTGAGGGGACGAGGCCAAGAGACCCAGTACTTC
>TRBV9|once|-|TRBJ2-7
CASSVGSGPTYEQYF
TGTGCCAGCAGCGTAGGGAGCGGACCTACCTACGAGCAGTACTTC
>TRBV9|-|-|TRBJ2-4
CASSVEGAKNIQYF
TGTGCCAGCAGCGTAGAGGGGGCCAAAAACATTCAGTACTTC
>TRBV2|many|TRBD1|TRBJ2-7
CASSSDRASYEQYF
TGTGCCAGCAGCTCGGACAGGGCCTCCTACGAGCAGTACTTC
>TRBV2|many|TRBD2|TRBJ2-7
CASRDSGMTHEQYF
TGTGCCAGCAGGGATAGCGGGATGACCCACGAGCAGTACTTC
>TRBV4-2|few|-|TRBJ2-2
CASSQASASRYTGELFF
TGTGCCAGCAGCCAAGCTTCGGCTAGCAGATACACCGGGGAGCTGTTTTTT
>TRBV30|few|-|TRBJ2-5
CAWGTAEETQYF
TGTGCCTGGGGGACGGCGGAAGAGACCCAGTACTTC
>TRBV20-1|many|-|TRBJ1-1
CSAYRDTNTEAFF
TGCAGTGCTTACCGGGACACTAACACTGAAGCTTTCTTT
>TRBV3-1|-|-|TRBJ2-2
CASSPGQTTGELFF
TGTGCCAGCAGCCCCGGGCAGACTACCGGGGAGCTGTTTTTT
>TRBV2|few|-|TRBJ1-1
CASSQPGGRSTEAFF
TGTGCCAGCAGCCAACCCGGTGGACGCAGCACTGAAGCTTTCTTT
>TRBV29-1|-|TRBD1|TRBJ1-3
CSVEHQTGFTGDTIYF
TGCAGCGTTGAACATCAGACAGGGTTTACTGGGGACACCATATATTTT
>TRBV12-3/TRBV12-4|few|-|TRBJ1-2
CASGGSGGNYGYTF
TGTGCCAGCGGGGGATCCGGGGGAAACTATGGCTACACCTTC
>TRBV7-9|-|TRBD2|TRBJ2-7
CAGSSGTSGKSYEQYF
TGTGCCGGCAGCTCGGGGACTAGCGGGAAATCCTACGAGCAGTACTTC
>TRBV7-2|many|TRBD1|TRBJ1-2
CASSPSRTTGPVGYTF
TGTGCCAGCAGCCCTAGCCGAACGACAGGGCCTGTGGGCTACACCTTC
>TRBV4-1|-|TRBD2|TRBJ2-5
CASSQVSFGAGVEETQYF
TGCGCCAGCAGCCAAGTTTCCTTCGGGGCGGGAGTCGAAGAGACCCAGTACTTC
>TRBV6-5|few|TRBD1|TRBJ2-7
CASSSVGQGAGHEQYF
TGTGCCAGCAGTTCGGTAGGACAGGGGGCGGGTCACGAGCAGTACTTC
>TRBV29-1|-|-|TRBJ1-5
CSVSTGPNQPQHF
TGCAGCGTTTCGACAGGACCTAATCAGCCCCAGCATTTT
>TRBV3-1|many|-|TRBJ1-2
CASSQVSGRGGYTF
TGTGCCAGCAGCCAAGTATCAGGTCGCGGTGGCTACACCTTC
>TRBV29-1|many|-|TRBJ1-5
CSVLQGSQPQHF
TGCAGCGTTCTCCAGGGGTCACAGCCCCAGCATTTT
>TRBV20-1|few|-|TRBJ1-1
CSARGNAAGNTEAFF
TGCAGTGCTAGAGGAAATGCCGCAGGGAACACTGAAGCTTTCTTT
>TRBV18|-|-|TRBJ2-2
CASRIRENTGELFF
TGTGCCAGCAGAATCCGGGAGAACACCGGGGAGCTGTTTTTT
>TRBV7-8|few|-|TRBJ2-1
CASSPRAQGYNEQFF
TGTGCCAGCAGCCCCCGGGCCCAGGGGTACAATGAGCAGTTCTTC
>TRBV12-3/TRBV12-4|few|TRBD2|TRBJ2-7
CASSLGLHDPKQYF
TGTGCCAGCAGTCTGGGACTACACGACCCCAAGCAGTACTTC
>TRBV25-1|-|TRBD1|TRBJ2-7
CASSVLGQGFYEQYF
TGTGCCAGCAGTGTGTTGGGACAGGGGTTCTACGAGCAGTACTTC
>TRBV3-1|-|-|TRBJ2-1
CASSLSDNEQFF
TGTGCCAGCAGCCTTAGCGACAATGAGCAGTTCTTC
>TRBV29-1|few|-|TRBJ2-7
CSVEAGTLFSYEQYF
TGCAGCGTTGAAGCCGGGACACTATTCTCCTACGAGCAGTACTTC
>TRBV14|-|-|TRBJ1-2
CASSQGVGVVYGYTF
TGTGCCAGCAGCCAAGGTGTGGGGGTAGTCTATGGCTACACCTTC
>TRBV7-2|few|-|TRBJ2-5
CASSSTPMLKTQYF
TGTGCCAGCAGCTCCACTCCGATGCTAAAGACCCAGTACTTC
>TRBV10-3|few|-|TRBJ1-1
CAISDQGNPLEAFF
TGTGCCATCAGTGACCAGGGGAACCCCCTTGAAGCTTTCTTT
>TRBV20-1|-|-|TRBJ2-2
CSASSPLTGELFF
TGCAGTGCTAGTTCCCCGTTAACCGGGGAGCTGTTTTTT
>TRBV20-1|many|-|TRBJ2-5
CSALPGRETQYF
TGCAGTGCCCTCCCCGGGAGAGAGACCCAGTACTTC
>TRBV27|few|-|TRBJ2-7
CASSLLSGPWEQYF
TGTGCCAGCAGCTTATTGTCCGGACCTTGGGAGCAGTACTTC
>TRBV6-4|-|-|TRBJ1-3
CASSDHRGAGNTIYF
TGTGCCAGCAGTGACCATCGGGGGGCTGGAAACACCATATATTTT
>TRBV28|many|-|TRBJ2-7
CASLKSTWPYEQYF
TGTGCCAGCCTTAAGTCCACATGGCCCTACGAGCAGTACTTC
>TRBV20-1|few|-|TRBJ1-1
CSARAFTEAFF
TGCAGTGCTAGGGCTTTCACTGAAGCTTTCTTT
>TRBV7-9|few|-|TRBJ2-5
CASSKGSGGVGETQYF
TGTGCCAGCAGCAAAGGTTCCGGGGGCGTGGGAGAGACCCAGTACTTC
>TRBV29-1|few|TRBD1|TRBJ1-4
CSVGQGVEKLFF
TGCAGCGTGGGACAGGGGGTAGAAAAACTGTTTTTT
>TRBV6-5|few|TRBD1|TRBJ1-6
CASSSTGERSPLHF
TGTGCCAGCAGTTCGACAGGGGAACGATCACCCCTCCACTTT
>TRBV20-1|-|TRBD2|TRBJ2-7
CSAPLAGEDEQYF
TGCAGTGCTCCTTTAGCGGGAGAGGACGAGCAGTACTTC
>TRBV7-3|few|TRBD2|TRBJ2-5
CASSATSGISETQYF
TGTGCCAGCAGCGCAACTAGCGGGATAAGTGAGACCCAGTACTTC
>TRBV30|-|-|TRBJ1-2
CAWSVGRGGGYTF
TGTGCCTGGAGTGTAGGACGAGGGGGTGGCTACACCTTC
>TRBV3-1|few|-|TRBJ1-5
CASSQDSGVSNQPQHF
TGTGCCAGCAGCCAAGACTCAGGGGTTAGCAATCAGCCCCAGCATTTT
>TRBV12-3/TRBV12-4|-|-|TRBJ1-1
CASSLPFSGATKNTEAFF
TGTGCCAGCAGTTTACCCTTTTCGGGGGCAACGAAAAACACTGAAGCTTTCTTT
>TRBV6-1|many|-|TRBJ1-1
CASGGQWQSPEAFF
TGTGCCAGCGGAGGGCAGTGGCAAAGCCCTGAAGCTTTCTTT
>TRBV12-5|-|-|TRBJ2-2
CASGLTTGELFF
TGTGCTAGTGGTTTAACCACCGGGGAGCTGTTTTTT
>TRBV20-1|many|TRBD1|TRBJ1-2
CSANLGQNYGYTF
TGCAGTGCTAACCTGGGACAGAACTATGGCTACACCTTC
>TRBV7-3|many|TRBD2|TRBJ2-5
CASSPRKPRTSGEQETQYF
TGTGCCAGCAGCCCAAGAAAACCACGGACTAGCGGGGAACAAGAGACCCAGTACTTC
>TRBV5-1|few|-|TRBJ1-2
CASSPPEGHYTF
TGCGCCAGCAGCCCCCCCGAGGGCCACTACACCTTC
>TRBV15|-|-|TRBJ2-5
CATRKRAEAGSQETQYF
TGTGCCACCAGGAAGCGGGCCGAGGCAGGAAGTCAAGAGACCCAGTACTTC
>TRBV6-2/TRBV6-3|-|TRBD1|TRBJ1-2
CACSPLGQGYGYTF
TGTGCCTGCAGTCCCCTGGGACAGGGCTATGGCTACACCTTC